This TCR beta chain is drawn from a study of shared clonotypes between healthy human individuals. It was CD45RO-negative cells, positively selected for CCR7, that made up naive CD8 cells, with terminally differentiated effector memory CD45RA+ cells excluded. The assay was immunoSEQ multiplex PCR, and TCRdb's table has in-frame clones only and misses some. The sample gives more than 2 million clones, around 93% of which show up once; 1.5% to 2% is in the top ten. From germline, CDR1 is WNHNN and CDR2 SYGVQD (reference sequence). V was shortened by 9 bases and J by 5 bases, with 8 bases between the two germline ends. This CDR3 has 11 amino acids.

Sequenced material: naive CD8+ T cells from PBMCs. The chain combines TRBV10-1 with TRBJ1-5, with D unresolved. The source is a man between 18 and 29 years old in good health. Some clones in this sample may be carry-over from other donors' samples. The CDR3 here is CARPADQPQHF. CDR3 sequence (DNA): TGCGCCAGACCTGCCGATCAGCCCCAGCATTTT.